This note documents a single T cell receptor (beta chain) sequence. Its target is unknown. Losses at the gene ends were 2 bases for V and 7 bases for J; bases not matched to a gene: 7. Germline assignment: CDR1 LGHNA and CDR2 YNFKEQ. The CDR3 totals 16 residues. The sample belongs to a study of neoadjuvant anti-PD-1 for oral cavity cancer. Study-level background: Patients without progression got a fourth dose around day 43.

Tumor libraries mostly used about 5.1 ug genomic DNA, two replicates each. Assay used: immunoSEQ multiplex PCR; TCRdb lists only in-frame clones, some missing. Of 9,500 to 15,000 clones detected, 64% appear once; the ten largest clones hold approximately 6.3%. Study observations and caveats: Each response group had just a few patients in TCR analyses. Pretreatment Treg/Th17 ratio correlated inversely with post-treatment tumor clonality.

V is TRBV4-2 and J is TRBJ2-1, with 11 bases matching TRBD2. This TCR derives from a person aged 35-79 years with oral cavity squamous cell carcinoma. The donor label of this sample is uncertain. Material: tumor tissue, obtained before nivolumab (anti-PD-1) treatment. The DNA of the CDR3 is TGTGCCAGCAGCCAATTACTAGCGGGGGATAATAATGAGCAGTTCTTC. It is translated as CASSQLLAGDNNEQFF.